These 5 T cell receptor beta chains originate from one sample sequenced in a study of T cell clonality in common variable immunodeficiency (dated by TCRdb to about 2015). Receptor libraries were prepared by the immunoSEQ multiplex PCR assay. Drawn from immuneACCESS, this table holds only the in-frame rearrangements with V and J called that TCRdb kept. Clones are partly lost; checked studies trace under half to an unresolved V gene and leave the rest unexplained. This sample shows around 57,000 clones, and none of them turns up only once. Clones ranked in the top ten supply roughly 3.5% of the sample. Sequencing was carried out using peripheral blood mononuclear cells. Source of these receptors: a person aged 18 to 70 in good health.

This clone was seen a few times. The read stops 3 residues short of the end of the CDR3; the missing end is completed from the germline J gene. The chain couples TRBV19 to TRBJ2-7; 7 bases are shared with TRBD2. The V and J ends lost 5 bases and 3 bases, in that order; junction bases with no gene match: 10. The length of the CDR3 is 15 residues. Looked up from germline, CDR1 is LNHDA and CDR2 is SQIVND (reference sequence). The CDR3 reads CASSYSISGYYEQYF. The sequenced part of the CDR3 DNA is TGTGCCAGTAGTTACTCGATTAGCGGGTACTACGAG.

This clone has at least ten counts. The read falls 3 residues short of the CDR3 end, and the missing part is taken from the germline J gene. This chain joins TRBV6-2 or TRBV6-3 and TRBJ2-5; D is undetermined. From germline, CDR1 is MNHEY and CDR2 SVGEGT. V gave up 2 bases and J gave up 3 bases, with 13 bases separating them. The CDR3 length is 15 residues. Partial CDR3 DNA: TGTGCCAGCAGTTACGGGCCGACCCTTGAAGAGACC. Its protein product is CASSYGPTLEET. The complete CDR3 sequence is CASSYGPTLEETQYF.

This clone was seen at least ten times. The read falls 3 residues short of the CDR3 end, and the missing part is taken from the germline J gene. This sequence joins TRBV7-9 and TRBJ1-2; 9 bases fit TRBD1. The length of the CDR3 is 15 residues. Germline V gives CDR1 SEHNR, CDR2 FQNEAQ (reference sequence). Germline trimming cut 5 bases from V and 3 bases from J; bases unmatched to any gene: 7. CDR3 DNA (partial): TGTGCCAGCAGCCAGGGACAGGGTGCGGACTATGGC. Encoded protein: CASSQGQGADYG. The entire CDR3 is CASSQGQGADYGYTF. The full variable domain, rest sourced from reference TRBV7-9 and TRBJ1-2, is DTGVSQNPRHKITKRGQNVTFRCDPISEHNRLYWYRQTLGQGPEFLTYFQNEAQLEKSRLLSDRFSAERPKGSFSTLEIQRTEQGDSAMYLCASSQGQGADYGYTFGSGTRLTVV.

The table lists this clone with many counts. Read sequence stops 3 residues before the CDR3 end, and the germline J gene provides the missing end. The rearrangement joins TRBV20-1 to TRBJ1-2; 8 nucleotides align to TRBD1. Trimming removed 2 bases from V and 7 bases from J; junction bases left unmatched: 15. CDR1 is DFQATT, CDR2 SNEGSKA, per germline (reference sequence). There are 16 residues in the CDR3. The chain's CDR3 is CSARLLGQAEVVGYTF. The sequenced part of the CDR3 DNA is TGCAGTGCTAGACTTTTGGGACAGGCTGAGGTGGTTGGC.

This clone was counted a few times. Read coverage stops 3 residues before the CDR3 terminus; the germline J gene supplies the remainder. The V call is TRBV7-9, the J call TRBJ1-1, with D possibly being TRBD1 (5 bases). CDR1 is SEHNR, CDR2 FQNEAQ, per germline (reference sequence). V lost 0 bases to trimming and J lost 5 bases, with 10 bases between them. There are 14 residues in the CDR3. CDR3 DNA (partial): TGTGCCAGCAGCTTAGCGGGGGGGTGGACTGAA. Its protein is CASSLAGGWTE. In full, the CDR3 is CASSLAGGWTEAFF.